This entry features one T cell receptor (beta chain) sequence. The data were obtained in a study of shared clonotypes between healthy human individuals. The method was immunoSEQ multiplex PCR; TCRdb's version includes in-frame clones alone and lacks a portion of them. The repertoire holds about 2.1 million clones, with just over 90% as singletons. In the naive CD8 group, cells lacked CD45RO and were positively selected for CCR7, so terminally differentiated effector memory CD45RA+ cells were left out. The CDR3 consists of 17 residues. CDR1 and CDR2 (germline): ENHRY, SYGVKD. The J segment lost 3 bases and the V segment lost 3 bases, leaving 8 bases of the junction unmatched.

Sequenced sample: naive CD8+ T cells from PBMCs. The chain has TRBV10-3 and TRBJ2-1; 10 nucleotides line up with TRBD1. This receptor was identified in a man younger than 35 in good health. Some clones in this sample may be carry-over from other donors' samples. CDR3 nucleotide sequence: TGTGCCATCAGTGAAGAAATTGGGACAGGGGTCTACAATGAGCAGTTCTTC. Its translation: CAISEEIGTGVYNEQFF.